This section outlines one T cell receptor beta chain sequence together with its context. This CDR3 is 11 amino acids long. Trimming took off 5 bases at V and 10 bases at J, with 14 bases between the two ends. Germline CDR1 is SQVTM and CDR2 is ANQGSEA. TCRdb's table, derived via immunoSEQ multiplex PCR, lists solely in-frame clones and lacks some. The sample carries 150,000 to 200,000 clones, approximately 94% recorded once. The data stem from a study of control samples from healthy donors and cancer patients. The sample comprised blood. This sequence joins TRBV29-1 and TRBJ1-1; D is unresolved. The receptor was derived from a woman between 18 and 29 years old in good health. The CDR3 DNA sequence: TGCAGCGTTCCTTGGGAAAATCGAGCTTTCTTT. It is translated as CSVPWENRAFF.